The 13 T cell receptor beta chains below all came from one sample that was sequenced in a study of blood T cells in healthy people across ages. A sample-barcoded 5' primer and a J-beta primer mix were used in a second PCR of roughly 6 to 11 cycles. One entry per CDR3 protein results from TCRdb running MiXCR on the 5' RACE reads. The sample shows about 1.4 million distinct CDR3 sequences, 55% to 75% of them seen only once. Sequencing was performed on blood. These receptors were taken from a man in his late teens or twenties in good health.

This clonotype has only a few counts. This chain links TRBV7-9 with TRBJ2-1; D may be TRBD2 (5 bases). This CDR3 has 10 residues. Germline V gene sequence: CDR1 SEHNR, CDR2 FQNEAQ (reference sequence). Here the CDR3 reads CGSGNNEQFF. As DNA, the CDR3 is TGTGGGTCGGGAAACAATGAGCAGTTCTTC.

The chain joins TRBV2 to TRBJ1-5; 7 bases agree with TRBD1. The CDR3 consists of 16 residues. Germline V lookup: CDR1 SNHLY, CDR2 FYNNEI. J gave up 3 bases and V 6 bases, and 11 bases lay outside the gene matches. The CDR3 loop is CASRNRDSGFNQPQHF. As DNA, the CDR3 is TGTGCCAGCAGGAATAGGGACAGTGGGTTCAATCAGCCCCAGCATTTT.

This clonotype was seen more than once but under ten times. The rearrangement joins TRBV11-2 to TRBJ1-1; D remains ambiguous. The V gene lost 6 bases and the J gene lost 5 bases, with 13 bases spanning the gap. Germline assignment: CDR1 SGHAT and CDR2 FQNNGV. The CDR3 is 13 amino acids. As DNA, the CDR3 is TGTGCCAGCAGTCCGACCACGGGGACTGAAGCTTTCTTT. Residues: CASSPTTGTEAFF.

The chain employs TRBV27 and TRBJ1-2; 7 bases are shared with TRBD1. The V gene's germline CDR1 is MNHEY and CDR2 SMNVEV (reference sequence). Losses at the gene ends were 4 bases for V and 8 bases for J; bases not matched to a gene: 10. CDR3 length: 14 amino acids. CDR3 in amino acids: CASSSSDRVHGYTF. The CDR3 bases are TGTGCCAGCAGTTCTAGTGACAGGGTTCACGGCTACACCTTC.

This clonotype was found once. This chain connects TRBV27 to TRBJ2-3, with 8 bases lining up with TRBD2. CDR3 size: 15 residues. Germline V CDR1 and CDR2: MNHEY, SMNVEV (reference sequence). V was pared by 6 bases and J by 7 bases, with 12 bases of the junction left unmatched. CDR3 residues: CASRRDGTSGHTQYF. DNA for the CDR3: TGTGCCAGCAGGCGGGACGGTACTAGCGGTCATACGCAGTATTTT.

The chain is built from TRBV6-1 and TRBJ1-4; the D gene is possibly TRBD1 (6 bases). V was shortened by 2 bases and J by 8 bases, with 9 bases between the two germline ends. Germline V lookup: CDR1 MNHNS, CDR2 SASEGT. The CDR3 totals 13 residues. CDR3 residues: CASSENREEKLFF. CDR3 nucleotides: TGTGCCAGCAGTGAAAACAGGGAGGAAAAACTGTTTTTT.

This clonotype was observed a handful of times. This chain links TRBV4-2 with TRBJ2-4; D ambiguous. Germline loops: CDR1 LGHNA, CDR2 YNFKEQ. The CDR3 covers 14 residues. Trimming cost V 1 base and J 3 bases, with 7 bases left between them. This CDR3 reads CASSQGPGKNIQYF. In DNA, the CDR3 is TGTGCCAGCAGCCAAGGACCAGGCAAAAACATTCAGTACTTC.

Only one count was recorded for this clonotype. J is TRBJ1-2 and V is TRBV27; 8 bases fit TRBD1. Germline assignment: CDR1 MNHEY and CDR2 SMNVEV (reference sequence). V was pared by 4 bases and J by 5 bases, with 9 bases of the junction left unmatched. The CDR3 extends over 15 amino acids. The CDR3 is CASSSVLRGRYGYTF. CDR3 bases: TGTGCCAGCAGTTCCGTACTCAGGGGGCGTTATGGCTACACCTTC.

The chain combines TRBV29-1 with TRBJ2-2, with D unresolved. Germline V lookup: CDR1 SQVTM, CDR2 ANQGSEA. V was trimmed by 3 bases and J by 6 bases, leaving 5 bases between them. The CDR3 is 11 amino acids. As DNA, the CDR3 is TGCAGCGTTGACCTCGCCGGGGAGCTGTTTTTT. Its protein product is CSVDLAGELFF.

The J gene is TRBJ1-1, the V gene TRBV13, with unresolved D. The CDR3 runs to 12 residues. From germline, CDR1 is PRHDT and CDR2 FYEKMQ (reference sequence). Trimming pared 1 base from V and 10 bases from J, leaving 10 bases between. The CDR3 coding sequence is TGTGCCAGCAGCTTAGAGAGGGCGGCAGCTTTCTTT. Its protein product is CASSLERAAAFF.

The V call is TRBV6-5, the J call TRBJ1-1; no clear D. The germline V gene has CDR1 MNHEY and CDR2 SVGAGI. The ends were cut back, 0 bases at V and 0 bases at J, with 8 bases in the middle. CDR3 length: 15 amino acids. The CDR3 spells CASSYSSQMNTEAFF. The CDR3 nucleotides are TGTGCCAGCAGTTACTCGAGCCAGATGAACACTGAAGCTTTCTTT.

The chain combines TRBV5-6 with TRBJ2-3; D unresolved. CDR1 and CDR2 (germline): SGHDT, YYEEEE. V lost 2 bases and J 3 bases, leaving 13 bases between the germline ends. The CDR3 sequence is 15 residues long. CDR3 region: CASSFGVVLTDTQYF. The CDR3 DNA is TGTGCCAGCAGCTTTGGGGTAGTACTGACAGATACGCAGTATTTT.

The chain joins TRBV7-9 to TRBJ2-5; either TRBD1 or TRBD2 may supply D (5 bases each). CDR1 and CDR2 (germline): SEHNR, FQNEAQ (reference sequence). The CDR3 length is 16 residues. V lost 6 bases to trimming and J lost 0 bases, with 17 bases between them. Here the CDR3 reads CASSPLGEKNQETQYF. CDR3 DNA: TGTGCCAGCAGTCCTTTGGGGGAAAAAAACCAAGAGACCCAGTACTTC.